This entry lists 5 T cell receptor beta chains sequenced from one sample in a study of post-analysis software for immune sequencing data (dated by TCRdb to between 2015 and 2016). These receptors' targets are unknown. Receptor amplification or capture employed PCR. Sequenced using an Illumina HiSeq 2500. To reduce PCR and sequencing biases, unique molecular identifiers were built into the TCR beta cDNA libraries. TCRdb cleaned the public reads at Q25 with fastp, built clones with MiXCR and kept in-frame beta chains. Entries are consolidated by CDR3 protein sequence, retaining the most common genes and DNA. The sample table records about 770,000 distinct CDR3 sequences; around 46% of these occur just once. Clones ranked in the top ten supply roughly 4.9% of the sample. What the authors observed across the whole study: Patients showed significantly higher frequencies than controls for a few TRBV segments, among them TRBV5-6, TRBV5-1 and TRBV20-1.

Material: blood. Receptors were obtained from a girl between 10 and 17 years old with multiple sclerosis.

This clonotype came up a few times. Mismatch with germline at one junction end may stem from a read error. This chain links TRBV5-1 with TRBJ1-1, with D unresolved. CDR3 length: 14 amino acids. Germline V gene sequence: CDR1 SGHRS, CDR2 YFSETQ. This chain's CDR3 is CASSLVPGNTEAFF. In nucleotides, the CDR3 is TGTGCCAGCAGCTTAGTTCCGGGGAACACTGAAGCTTTCTTT. Looking up the rest from reference TRBV5-1 and TRBJ1-1 gives the full variable domain: KAGVTQTPRYLIKTRGQQVTLSCSPISGHRSVSWYQQTPGQGLQFLFEYFSETQRNKGNFPGRFSGRQFSNSRSEMNVSTLELGDSALYLCASSLVPGNTEAFFGQGTRLTVV.

The chain couples TRBV28 to TRBJ2-5; D perhaps matches TRBD1 (6 bases). The tail of the sequence fits TRBJ2-7 better, so the J call may be wrong. Germline assignment: CDR1 MDHEN and CDR2 SYDVKM. CDR3 length: 13 residues. CDR3 protein: CATRGPGAYEQYF. DNA for the CDR3: TGTGCCACCCGGGGACCAGGGGCATACGAGCAGTACTTC.

The chain employs TRBV28 and TRBJ2-7, with 8 bases identical to TRBD2. CDR3 length: 14 amino acids. CDR1 and CDR2 (germline): MDHEN, SYDVKM. V shed 4 bases and J 4 bases; nucleotides not matched to a gene: 6. The CDR3, as DNA: TGTGCCAGCAGTTCGGGACTAGTTCAGTACGAGCAGTACTTC. Translating it yields CASSSGLVQYEQYF.

This clonotype has only a few counts. This chain joins TRBV6-5 and TRBJ2-6, with unresolved D. Germline CDR1 and CDR2: MNHEY and SVGAGI. The ends were cut back, 6 bases at V and 0 bases at J, with 12 bases in the middle. The CDR3 sequence is 16 residues long. The CDR3, as DNA: TGTGCCAGCAGCGGTCAGGTTAGCTCTGGGGCCAACGTCCTGACTTTC. As protein: CASSGQVSSGANVLTF.

The genes are TRBV6-5 and TRBJ2-7; D may be TRBD1 or TRBD2 (6 bases each). Germline lookup yields CDR1 MNHEY and CDR2 SVGAGI. The CDR3 covers 15 residues. Trimming stripped 0 bases from V and 2 bases from J, with 11 bases between. This CDR3 is CASSYSEGGAYEQYF. The CDR3 DNA reads TGTGCCAGCAGTTACTCCGAGGGGGGAGCCTACGAGCAGTACTTC.